The 14 T cell receptor beta chains given below trace back to one sample, sequenced in a study of spatial heterogeneity in lung cancer. Using its own MiXCR run on the 5' RACE reads, TCRdb lists one record per CDR3 protein. The data show 90,000 to 95,000 distinct CDR3 sequences, with around 12% seen just once and 35% to 50% held by the top ten. Documented time point: sample taken at primary tumor resection. Researchers sequenced whole RNA taken from tumor, nontumor lung or frozen PBMC without sorting. The sample here was PBMCs, taken at surgery. The receptor set was obtained from a male donor with early-stage non-small cell lung cancer.

The gene calls are TRBV7-2 and TRBJ2-3, with D possibly being TRBD1 (6 bases). Germline CDR1 reads SGHTA; CDR2 reads FQGNSA. CDR3 length equals 13 residues. With 7 bases removed from V and 5 bases from J, the gap between germline ends came to 13 bases. The CDR3 bases are TGTGCCAGCACCCTTAACAGGGTAGATACGCAGTATTTT. It translates to CASTLNRVDTQYF.

This clonotype was recorded a few times. V and J are TRBV20-1 and TRBJ1-1; D call uncertain. V lost 6 bases and J 1 base, leaving 9 bases between the germline ends. The CDR3 totals 12 residues. Germline V CDR1 and CDR2: DFQATT, SNEGSKA (reference sequence). The CDR3 DNA is TGCAGTGCGGGGAAGGCGAACACTGAAGCTTTCTTT. It codes for CSAGKANTEAFF.

A few counts support this clonotype. The chain carries TRBV6-6 and TRBJ2-7; D may correspond to TRBD1 or TRBD2 (6 bases each). Germline assignment: CDR1 MNHNY and CDR2 SVGAGI (reference sequence). V gave up 2 bases and J gave up 5 bases, with 13 bases separating them. This CDR3 is built from 14 residues. The CDR3 loop reads CASSYGGGGNEQYF. The DNA of the CDR3 is TGTGCCAGCAGTTACGGGGGCGGAGGGAACGAGCAGTACTTC.

This clonotype has only a few counts. The rearrangement uses TRBV2 and TRBJ2-2, with a possible D match to TRBD2 (6 bases). The CDR3 has 15 amino acids. Germline-derived CDR1 and CDR2 are SNHLY and FYNNEI. With 8 bases removed from V and 5 bases from J, the gap between germline ends came to 18 bases. DNA of the CDR3: TGTGCCAGCGCGATAAGGGGAGGAGGGACCGGGGAGCTGTTTTTT. Its translation is CASAIRGGGTGELFF.

This clonotype was recorded a few times. The genes are TRBV3-1 and TRBJ2-1; D is perhaps TRBD2 (5 bases). Germline CDR1 and CDR2: LGHDT and YNNKEL (reference sequence). The CDR3 contains 13 residues. V shed 1 base and J shed 7 bases, with 8 bases lying between them. The CDR3 protein is CASSQGRGNEQFF. CDR3 nucleotide sequence: TGTGCCAGCAGCCAAGGACGGGGAAATGAGCAGTTCTTC.

This clonotype appeared a few times. The chain joins TRBV4-3 to TRBJ2-3, with D unresolved. Trimming shortened V by 0 bases and J by 4 bases, and 8 bases separated the two germline ends. The CDR3 loop spans 14 amino acids. Germline V lookup: CDR1 LGHNA, CDR2 YSLEER. For the CDR3, the DNA is TGCGCCAGCAGCCAAGAACCGGGTCCAGATACGCAGTATTTT. Translation: CASSQEPGPDTQYF.

This chain connects TRBV11-2 to TRBJ1-1; the D gene is possibly TRBD1 (5 bases). The CDR3 runs 15 residues. V lost 6 bases and J lost 8, with 22 bases in between. Germline-derived CDR1 and CDR2 are SGHAT and FQNNGV. The DNA of the CDR3 is TGTGCCAGCAGTACCGTGGGGCAGGCGGGGGTAGAAGCTTTCTTT. It is translated as CASSTVGQAGVEAFF.

CDR3: CATSVQTNQPQHF. As DNA, the CDR3 is TGTGCCACGTCGGTTCAAACCAATCAGCCCCAGCATTTT. The J gene is TRBJ1-5, the V gene TRBV10-3; D not resolved. Germline V CDR1 and CDR2: ENHRY, SYGVKD. Deletions cut 10 bases from V and 3 bases from J, with 13 bases between. The CDR3 totals 13 residues.

The chain has TRBV6-5 and TRBJ2-1, with D unresolved. Trimming stripped 2 bases from V and 7 bases from J, with 6 bases between. The germline CDR1 and CDR2 sequences are MNHEY and SVGAGI. The CDR3 runs to 12 residues. CDR3 nucleotide sequence: TGTGCCAGCAGTTACGTGGGAAATGAGCAGTTCTTC. It yields the protein CASSYVGNEQFF.

V gene TRBV6-1 combines with J gene TRBJ2-5; a possible D gene is TRBD2 (6 bases). Germline CDR1 and CDR2: MNHNS and SASEGT. There are 16 residues in the CDR3. The germline V and J ends were trimmed by 4 bases and 1 base, with 16 bases remaining between them. The CDR3 here is CASSATVLSGQETQYF. The CDR3, as DNA: TGTGCCAGCAGTGCTACGGTCCTTAGCGGCCAAGAGACCCAGTACTTC.

This clonotype was observed a handful of times. The V and J genes are TRBV12-3 or TRBV12-4 and TRBJ2-7, with D hard to call. The CDR3 extends over 11 amino acids. Trimming stripped 3 bases from V and 5 bases from J, with 5 bases between. CDR3 nucleotides: TGTGCCAGCAGTTTGCAGCACGAGCAGTACTTC. As protein: CASSLQHEQYF.

Comment on this clonotype: A clone one base away is much larger, so this may be a read error. This CDR3 reads CASRGTTATYEQYF. The DNA of the CDR3 is TGTGCCAGCAGGGGGACGACAGCTACCTACGAGCAGTACTTC. The chain recombines TRBV12-3 or TRBV12-4 with TRBJ2-7; either TRBD1 or TRBD2 may supply D (5 bases each). The ends were cut back, 6 bases at V and 2 bases at J, with 14 bases in the middle. CDR3 length equals 14 residues.

This sequence joins TRBV5-1 and TRBJ2-1; TRBD2 matches at 9 bases. CDR1 is SGHRS, CDR2 YFSETQ, per germline. J was trimmed by 3 bases and V by 7 bases; bases with no gene match: 8. The CDR3 consists of 15 residues. Written as DNA, the CDR3 is TGCGCCAGCTACCCGACTAGCGGATTCTACAATGAGCAGTTCTTC. The encoded protein is CASYPTSGFYNEQFF.

This clonotype was counted between two and nine times. This rearrangement joins TRBV7-2 to TRBJ2-2; 9 nucleotides agree with TRBD1. The CDR3 covers 15 residues. Germline trimming cut 2 bases from V and 7 bases from J; bases unmatched to any gene: 5. CDR1 is SGHTA and CDR2 is FQGNSA in the germline V gene. The CDR3 DNA is TGTGCCAGCAGCTTAAAGGGACAGGGTATCGGGGAGCTGTTTTTT. Translation: CASSLKGQGIGELFF.